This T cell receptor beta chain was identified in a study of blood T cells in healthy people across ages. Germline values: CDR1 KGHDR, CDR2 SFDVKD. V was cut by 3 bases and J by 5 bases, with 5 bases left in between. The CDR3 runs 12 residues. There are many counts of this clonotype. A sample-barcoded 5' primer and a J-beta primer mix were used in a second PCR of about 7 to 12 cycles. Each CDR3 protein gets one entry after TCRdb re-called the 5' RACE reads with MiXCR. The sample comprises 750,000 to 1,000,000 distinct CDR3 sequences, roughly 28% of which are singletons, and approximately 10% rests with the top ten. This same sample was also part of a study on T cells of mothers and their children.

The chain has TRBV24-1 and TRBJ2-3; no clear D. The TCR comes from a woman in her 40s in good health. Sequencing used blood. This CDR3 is CATSDQKDTQYF. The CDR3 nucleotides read TGTGCCACCAGTGATCAAAAAGATACGCAGTATTTT.